The T cell receptor (beta chain) under discussion was sequenced for a study of T cell responses to AZD1222 COVID-19 vaccine. Comment on this clone: Its antigen remains unknown.

TCRdb's table, derived via immunoSEQ multiplex PCR, lists solely in-frame clones and lacks some. The sample records about 100,000 clones, roughly 90% being singletons. CDR3 length equals 17 residues. V dropped 1 base and J dropped 1 base, with 11 bases sitting between them. The germline CDR1 and CDR2 sequences are SGHAT and FQNNGV. Study-level findings and limits: Variant regions that are unmutated are reportedly the target of nearly half of spike-specific TCRs. Spike-wide coverage was observed for vaccine-associated CD4 TCRs, with dominant responses at 160-218 and 743-854.

This TCR was recovered from an adult in good health. The V call is TRBV11-2, the J call TRBJ2-6; D gene ambiguous. Sample: peripheral blood, taken on day 0 of AZD1222 vaccination. The CDR3 nucleotides read TGTGCCAGCAGCTTAGTTATTAGTGGGTCTGGGGCCAACGTCCTGACTTTC. This codes for CASSLVISGSGANVLTF.